The T cell receptor (beta chain) described here comes from a study of prognosis after radiotherapy for stage I lung cancer. The study, taken as a whole, reports: It was not determined whether the expanded TCR clones were tumor-specific. Patients' TRBV and TRBJ gene usage reportedly differed by presence or absence of metastases.

At least ten counts were recorded for this clonotype. The target antigen is unknown. It was by two-round multiplex PCR that TCR beta CDR3 was amplified from genomic DNA. Every TRBV and TRBJ gene had its own specific primer in first-round PCR. Universal primers went into the second round of PCR. TCRdb reprocessed the multiplex PCR reads with MiXCR, giving one entry per CDR3 protein. The profile shows tens of thousands of distinct CDR3 sequences, 24% of them singletons. Each of the patients had no lymph node involvement on CT and PET/CT and no prior chemotherapy, radiotherapy or other malignancies. Per germline, CDR1 MDHEN and CDR2 SYDVKM. Trimming cost V 6 bases and J 12 bases, with 21 bases left between them. The CDR3 consists of 14 residues.

This TCR came from a donor of 50 years or more with non-small cell lung cancer. The sample consisted of PBMCs, taken before or after stereotactic body radiation therapy (not recorded which). V gene TRBV28 combines with J gene TRBJ2-1; D is unclear. CDR3 region: CASRRKRDAFWQFF. CDR3 nucleotide sequence: TGTGCCAGCAGACGAAAAAGGGATGCGTTTTGGCAGTTCTTC.